Listed here are 23 T cell receptor beta chains from one sample, sequenced in a study of shared clonotypes between healthy human individuals (dated by TCRdb to 2020 to 2021). For the CD8 naive samples, CD45RO-negative cells were positively selected for CCR7, yielding a CD45RA+CCR7+ population from which TemRA cells were excluded. The library was built by means of the immunoSEQ multiplex PCR assay. Here the immuneACCESS table is served through TCRdb, limited to in-frame sequences with V and J called. Missing clones are a known gap in these copies; in checked studies unresolved V genes cover under half, and the rest lacks a known reason. The sample includes some 2 million clones, with about 95% observed a single time. Approximately 1.2% of the sample goes to the ten largest clones. Sequencing was done on a sample of naive CD8+ T cells sorted from blood. The sample's cell subset or site label, decoded: CD45RA+CCR7+. All receptors come from a man between 18 and 35 years old in good health.

The chain couples TRBV19 to TRBJ2-7; D may be TRBD1 (5 bases). In germline, CDR1 is LNHDA, CDR2 SQIVND (reference sequence). Trimming took off 5 bases at V and 2 bases at J, with 16 bases between the two ends. This CDR3 has 15 amino acids. CDR3 sequence reads: CASSLAHRSTYEQYF. CDR3 DNA: TGTGCCAGTAGTCTCGCCCACAGGTCTACCTACGAGCAGTACTTC. The full variable domain, with the rest looked up from reference TRBV19 and TRBJ2-7, is DGGITQSPKYLFRKEGQNVTLSCEQNLNHDAMYWYRQDPGQGLRLIYYSQIVNDFQKGDIAEGYSVSREKKESFPLTVTSAQKNPTAFYLCASSLAHRSTYEQYFGPGTRLTVT.

The V and J genes are TRBV9 and TRBJ2-7; D unclear. Trimming took off 0 bases at V and 9 bases at J, with 16 bases between the two ends. The germline CDR1 and CDR2 sequences are SGDLS and YYNGEE. The CDR3 runs 14 residues. The CDR3 DNA is TGTGCCAGCAGCGTAGGCGGTGCCCAGGTCGGGCAGTACTTC. Its protein product is CASSVGGAQVGQYF. Full variable domain (remainder filled in from reference TRBV9 and TRBJ2-7): DSGVTQTPKHLITATGQRVTLRCSPRSGDLSVYWYQQSLDQGLQFLIQYYNGEERAKGNILERFSAQQFPDLHSELNLSSLELGDSALYFCASSVGGAQVGQYFGPGTRLTVT.

This clone appeared once. The rearrangement links TRBV5-4 to TRBJ1-2; TRBD1 aligns across 8 bases. This CDR3 contains 13 residues. V dropped 4 bases and J dropped 6; count of bases not matched to a gene: 5. CDR1 is SGHNT, CDR2 YYREEE, per germline (reference sequence). CDR3 DNA: TGTGCCAGCAGCGAAACAGGGGGTAATGGCTACACCTTC. Residues: CASSETGGNGYTF.

This chain links TRBV6-5 with TRBJ1-1; 7 bases map to TRBD1. The CDR3 consists of 16 residues. V lost 4 bases to trimming and J lost 4 bases; unmatched junction nucleotides: 12. The germline gives CDR1 MNHEY, CDR2 SVGAGI. The CDR3 sequence is CASSSSWTGSFTEAFF. As DNA, the CDR3 is TGTGCCAGCAGTTCCTCTTGGACAGGATCATTCACTGAAGCTTTCTTT.

The rearrangement joins TRBV21-1 to TRBJ1-1. TRBV21-1 represents a pseudogene. The CDR3 length is 16 residues. The CDR3: CASNKGGGEMNTEAFF. The CDR3 DNA reads TGTGCCAGCAACAAAGGGGGCGGGGAAATGAACACTGAAGCTTTCTTT.

The genes are TRBV4-1 and TRBJ2-7; a weak D match, TRBD2 (6 bases). Germline-derived CDR1 and CDR2 are MGHRA and YSYEKL. V was pared by 4 bases and J by 3 bases, with 13 bases between. The CDR3 is 14 amino acids. The CDR3 protein is CASSRQVGLYEQYF. DNA of the CDR3: TGCGCCAGCAGCCGACAAGTGGGACTCTACGAGCAGTACTTC.

V is TRBV27 and J is TRBJ2-7; 11 nucleotides match TRBD2. Trimming at V came to 3 bases and at J to 7 bases, leaving 2 bases not matched to a gene. The germline V gene has CDR1 MNHEY and CDR2 SMNVEV (reference sequence). The CDR3 covers 13 residues. In DNA form, the CDR3 reads TGTGCCAGCAGTTTGACTAGCGGGGTTGAGCAGTACTTC. This sequence encodes CASSLTSGVEQYF.

A few counts support this clone. This chain joins TRBV5-5 and TRBJ1-2; D is unresolved. With 2 bases removed from V and 0 bases from J, the gap between germline ends came to 8 bases. This CDR3 comprises 14 residues. Looked up from germline, CDR1 is SGHKS and CDR2 is YYEKEE (reference sequence). The CDR3 DNA reads as TGTGCCAGCAGCTTAGGCCAGCCTAACTATGGCTACACCTTC. Translating it yields CASSLGQPNYGYTF.

This chain uses TRBV6-5 with TRBJ2-7; possibly TRBD2 for D (5 bases). V lost 4 bases and J 9 bases, leaving 16 bases between the germline ends. Per the germline V gene, CDR1 is MNHEY and CDR2 is SVGAGI. This CDR3 comprises 13 residues. CDR3 region: CASSFYPDRGQYF. CDR3 nucleotide sequence: TGTGCCAGCAGTTTTTACCCAGACCGGGGGCAGTACTTC.

Regarding this clone: The sample holds other DNA sequences that translate to the same CDR3. This rearrangement joins TRBV11-2 to TRBJ1-3; D gene ambiguous. V was clipped by 6 bases and J by 0 bases, with 9 bases between them. CDR1 is SGHAT, CDR2 FQNNGV, per germline. CDR3 size: 14 residues. The CDR3 DNA follows: TGTGCCAGCAGTTTGCTAAGCTCTGGAAACACCATATATTTT. Protein sequence: CASSLLSSGNTIYF.

The rearrangement links TRBV27 to TRBJ2-1; 8 bases align to TRBD1. CDR3 length: 14 residues. Germline loops: CDR1 MNHEY, CDR2 SMNVEV (reference sequence). The J segment lost 6 bases and the V segment lost 2 bases, leaving 3 bases of the junction unmatched. The CDR3 is CASSLQGAVNEQFF. DNA of the CDR3: TGTGCCAGCAGTTTACAGGGGGCGGTCAATGAGCAGTTCTTC.

The gene calls are TRBV7-9 and TRBJ2-7, with 7 bases aligning to TRBD2. V gave up 7 bases and J gave up 3 bases; unmatched junction bases: 9. Germline values: CDR1 SEHNR, CDR2 FQNEAQ (reference sequence). The CDR3 sequence is 14 residues long. The CDR3 here is CASTPGGGYYEQYF. CDR3 sequence (DNA): TGTGCCAGCACCCCGGGCGGGGGTTACTACGAGCAGTACTTC.

The V gene is TRBV5-8, the J gene TRBJ2-5; 7 positions match TRBD1. The length of the CDR3 is 13 residues. CDR1 SGHTS and CDR2 YDEGEE come from the germline V gene. Losses at the gene ends were 1 base for V and 4 bases for J; bases not matched to a gene: 1. Here the CDR3 DNA reads TGTGCCAGCAGCTTGCCAGGGGGAGAGACCCAGTACTTC. It is translated as CASSLPGGETQYF. The complete variable domain, with remaining parts taken from reference TRBV5-8 and TRBJ2-5, reads EAGVTQSPTHLIKTRGQQATLRCSPISGHTSVYWYQQALGLGLQFLLWYDEGEERNRGNFPPRFSGRQFPNYSSELNVNALELEDSALYLCASSLPGGETQYFGPGTRLLVL.

This chain connects TRBV5-6 to TRBJ2-1, with TRBD1 as a possible D gene (6 bases). Germline V lookup: CDR1 SGHDT, CDR2 YYEEEE. V was shortened by 4 bases and J by 4 bases, with 21 bases between the two germline ends. CDR3 size: 17 residues. Here the CDR3 reads CASSNPGHLLAYNEQFF. The CDR3 DNA reads TGTGCCAGCAGCAACCCGGGACATCTCCTAGCATACAATGAGCAGTTCTTC.

The chain employs TRBV7-2 and TRBJ2-1; 9 bases are shared with TRBD1. Germline V CDR1 and CDR2: SGHTA, FQGNSA. Trimming took 4 bases from V and 2 from J; bases not matched to a gene: 3. The CDR3 spans 15 residues. The CDR3 region has the DNA TGTGCCAGCAGCTGGACAGGGGTCCCCTACAATGAGCAGTTCTTC. It encodes CASSWTGVPYNEQFF.

Concerning this clone: This specimen includes other DNA sequences encoding the same CDR3. The rearrangement joins TRBV27 to TRBJ2-7; D uncertain. V gave up 3 bases and J gave up 2 bases, with 8 bases separating them. The CDR3 loop spans 13 amino acids. CDR1 and CDR2 from the germline V gene are MNHEY and SMNVEV (reference sequence). Here the CDR3 DNA reads TGTGCCAGCAGTTTGCGCAGAACCTACGAGCAGTACTTC. Its protein is CASSLRRTYEQYF.

The rearrangement links TRBV27 to TRBJ2-5; TRBD2 agrees at 9 bases. Germline V gives CDR1 MNHEY, CDR2 SMNVEV (reference sequence). The CDR3 loop spans 14 amino acids. J lost 3 bases, V lost 3 bases, and 2 bases had no gene match. CDR3 loop: CASSLQREEETQYF. DNA of the CDR3: TGTGCCAGCAGTTTGCAGCGGGAGGAAGAGACCCAGTACTTC.

CDR3 residues: CASSATGAQPQHF. The DNA for the CDR3 is TGCGCCAGCAGCGCCACAGGTGCCCAGCCCCAGCATTTT. This chain joins TRBV5-1 and TRBJ1-5, with D maybe TRBD1 (5 bases). Germline V gene sequence: CDR1 SGHRS, CDR2 YFSETQ. CDR3 length equals 13 residues. The ends were cut back, 4 bases at V and 7 bases at J, with 12 bases in the middle.

CDR3 DNA sequence: TGTGCCAGCAGTTACGGCGGTTTCCGTATGAACACTGAAGCTTTCTTT. Amino acids: CASSYGGFRMNTEAFF. This chain connects TRBV6-5 to TRBJ1-1; D ambiguous. Trimming removed 2 bases at V and 0 bases at J, with 13 bases between. The CDR3 extends over 16 amino acids. CDR1 MNHEY and CDR2 SVGAGI come from the germline V gene.

The chain carries TRBV7-9 and TRBJ2-5; D remains ambiguous. Germline CDR1 reads SEHNR; CDR2 reads FQNEAQ (reference sequence). This CDR3 is 12 amino acids long. The V end lost 6 bases, the J end lost 1 base, and 6 bases lay between the germline ends. The CDR3: CASRTIQETQYF. CDR3 bases: TGTGCCAGCAGGACCATCCAAGAGACCCAGTACTTC.

The gene calls are TRBV5-4 and TRBJ1-5; D gene uncertain. Deletions cut 4 bases from V and 0 bases from J, with 14 bases between. The germline CDR1 and CDR2 sequences are SGHNT and YYREEE (reference sequence). The CDR3 consists of 16 residues. Here the CDR3 reads CASSQGGVDSNQPQHF. The CDR3 nucleotides read TGTGCCAGCAGCCAAGGTGGGGTTGATAGCAATCAGCCCCAGCATTTT.

This chain joins TRBV7-2 and TRBJ2-7, with D perhaps being TRBD1 or TRBD2 (5 bases each). In germline, CDR1 is SGHTA, CDR2 FQGNSA. CDR3 length: 14 amino acids. V was cut by 4 bases and J by 2 bases, with 12 bases left in between. The CDR3 spells CASSSDLGAYEQYF. In DNA form, the CDR3 reads TGTGCCAGCAGCTCAGACTTGGGGGCCTACGAGCAGTACTTC.

This sequence joins TRBV7-2 and TRBJ2-1; perhaps D is TRBD1 or TRBD2 (6 bases each). This CDR3 contains 13 residues. Trimming took off 6 bases at V and 6 bases at J, with 12 bases between the two ends. CDR1 SGHTA and CDR2 FQGNSA come from the germline V gene. DNA of the CDR3: TGTGCCAGCAGAGGGGGAGGCCTCAATGAGCAGTTCTTC. This codes for CASRGGGLNEQFF.